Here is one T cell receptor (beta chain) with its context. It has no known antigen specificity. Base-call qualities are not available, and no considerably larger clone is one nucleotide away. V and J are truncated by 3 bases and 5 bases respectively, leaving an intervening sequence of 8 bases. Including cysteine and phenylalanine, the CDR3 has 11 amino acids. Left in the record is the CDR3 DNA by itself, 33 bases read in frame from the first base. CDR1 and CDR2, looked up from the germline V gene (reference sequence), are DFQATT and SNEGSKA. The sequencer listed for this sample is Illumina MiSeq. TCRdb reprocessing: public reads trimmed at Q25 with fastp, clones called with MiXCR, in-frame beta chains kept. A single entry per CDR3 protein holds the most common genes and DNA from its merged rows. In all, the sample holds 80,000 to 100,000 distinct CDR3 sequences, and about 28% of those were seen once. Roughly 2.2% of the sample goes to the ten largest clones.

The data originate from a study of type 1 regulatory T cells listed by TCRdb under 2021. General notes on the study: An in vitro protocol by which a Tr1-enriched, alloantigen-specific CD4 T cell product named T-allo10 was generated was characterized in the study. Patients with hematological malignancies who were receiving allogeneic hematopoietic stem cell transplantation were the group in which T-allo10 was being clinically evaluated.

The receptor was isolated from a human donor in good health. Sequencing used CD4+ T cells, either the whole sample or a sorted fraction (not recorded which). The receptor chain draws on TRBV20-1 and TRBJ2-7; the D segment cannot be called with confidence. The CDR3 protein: CSARLRDEQYF. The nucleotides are TGCAGTGCTAGGCTCCGGGACGAGCAGTACTTC.